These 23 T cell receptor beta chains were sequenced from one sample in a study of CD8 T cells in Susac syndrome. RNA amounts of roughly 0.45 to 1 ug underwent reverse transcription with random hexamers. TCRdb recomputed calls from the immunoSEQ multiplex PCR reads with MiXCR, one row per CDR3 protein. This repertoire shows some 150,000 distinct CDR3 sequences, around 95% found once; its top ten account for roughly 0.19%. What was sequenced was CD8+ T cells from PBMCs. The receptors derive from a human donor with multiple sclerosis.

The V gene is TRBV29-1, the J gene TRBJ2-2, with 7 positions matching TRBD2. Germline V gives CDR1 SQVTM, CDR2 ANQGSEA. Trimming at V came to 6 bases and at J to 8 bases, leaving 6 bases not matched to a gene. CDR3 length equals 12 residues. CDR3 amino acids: CSVVTSVGELFF. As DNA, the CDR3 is TGCAGCGTGGTCACTAGCGTTGGGGAGCTGTTTTTT.

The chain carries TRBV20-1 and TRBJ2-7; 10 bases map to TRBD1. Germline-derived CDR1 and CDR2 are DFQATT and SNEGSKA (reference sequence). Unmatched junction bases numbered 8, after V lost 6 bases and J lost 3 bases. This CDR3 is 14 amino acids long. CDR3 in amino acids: CSASERDRGYEQYF. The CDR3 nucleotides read TGCAGTGCCTCCGAGCGGGACAGGGGCTACGAGCAGTACTTC.

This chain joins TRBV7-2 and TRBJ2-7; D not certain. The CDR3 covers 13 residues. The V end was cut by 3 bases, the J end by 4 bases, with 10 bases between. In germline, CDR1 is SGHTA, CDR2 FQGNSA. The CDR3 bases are TGTGCCAGCAGCTTTCTCGGGCCTTACGAGCAGTACTTC. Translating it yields CASSFLGPYEQYF. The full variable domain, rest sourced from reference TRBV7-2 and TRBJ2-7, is GAGVSQSPSNKVTEKGKDVELRCDPISGHTALYWYRQSLGQGLEFLIYFQGNSAPDKSGLPSDRFSAERTGGSVSTLTIQRTQQEDSAVYLCASSFLGPYEQYFGPGTRLTVT.

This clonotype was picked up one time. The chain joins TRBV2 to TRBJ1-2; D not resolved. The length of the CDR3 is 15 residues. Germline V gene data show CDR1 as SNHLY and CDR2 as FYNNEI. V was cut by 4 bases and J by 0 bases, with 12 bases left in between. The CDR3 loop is CASSAQEGSNYGYTF. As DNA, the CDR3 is TGTGCCAGCAGTGCGCAGGAGGGATCTAACTATGGCTACACCTTC.

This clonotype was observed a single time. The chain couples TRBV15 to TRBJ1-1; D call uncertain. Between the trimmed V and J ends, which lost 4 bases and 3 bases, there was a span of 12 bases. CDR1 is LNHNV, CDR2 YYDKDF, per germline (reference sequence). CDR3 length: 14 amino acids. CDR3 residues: CATSKQFEDTEAFF. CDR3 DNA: TGTGCCACCAGCAAACAGTTCGAAGACACTGAAGCTTTCTTT.

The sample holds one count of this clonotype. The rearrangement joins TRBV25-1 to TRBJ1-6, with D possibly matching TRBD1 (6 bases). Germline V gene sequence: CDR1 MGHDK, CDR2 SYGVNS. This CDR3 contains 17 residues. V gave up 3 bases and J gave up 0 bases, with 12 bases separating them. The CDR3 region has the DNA TGTGCCAGCAGTGAGGGGGCCCCGAGCTCCTATAATTCACCCCTCCACTTT. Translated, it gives CASSEGAPSSYNSPLHF.

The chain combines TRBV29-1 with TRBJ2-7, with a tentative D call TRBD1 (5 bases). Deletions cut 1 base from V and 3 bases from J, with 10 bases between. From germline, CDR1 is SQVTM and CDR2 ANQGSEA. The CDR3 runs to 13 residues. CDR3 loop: CSVEGGQNYEQYF. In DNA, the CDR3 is TGCAGCGTTGAAGGGGGCCAGAACTACGAGCAGTACTTC.

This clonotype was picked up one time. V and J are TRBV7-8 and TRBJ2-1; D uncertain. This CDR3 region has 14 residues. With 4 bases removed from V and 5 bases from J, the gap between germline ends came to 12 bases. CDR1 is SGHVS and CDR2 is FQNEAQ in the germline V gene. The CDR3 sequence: CASSWPGGNNEQFF. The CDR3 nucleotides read TGTGCCAGCAGCTGGCCGGGTGGTAACAATGAGCAGTTCTTC.

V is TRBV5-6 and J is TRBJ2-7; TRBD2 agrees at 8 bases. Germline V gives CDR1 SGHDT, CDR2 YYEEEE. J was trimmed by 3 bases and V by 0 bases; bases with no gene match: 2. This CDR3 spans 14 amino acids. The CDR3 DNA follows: TGTGCCAGCAGCTTGGGTAGCGGGGTCTACGAGCAGTACTTC. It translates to CASSLGSGVYEQYF.

CDR3 sequence: CSVGDSLSYEQYF. In nucleotides, the CDR3 is TGCAGCGTTGGGGACAGCCTCTCCTACGAGCAGTACTTC. The chain combines TRBV29-1 with TRBJ2-7; 7 bases are shared with TRBD1. Germline V CDR1 and CDR2: SQVTM, ANQGSEA. CDR3 length equals 13 residues. Trimming took 4 bases from V and 0 from J; bases not matched to a gene: 3.

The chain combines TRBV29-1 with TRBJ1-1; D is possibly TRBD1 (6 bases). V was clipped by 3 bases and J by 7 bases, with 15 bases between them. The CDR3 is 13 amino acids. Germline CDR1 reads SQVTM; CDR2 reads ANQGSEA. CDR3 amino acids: CSVDRRGYGEAFF. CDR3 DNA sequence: TGCAGCGTTGACCGCAGGGGTTATGGTGAAGCTTTCTTT.

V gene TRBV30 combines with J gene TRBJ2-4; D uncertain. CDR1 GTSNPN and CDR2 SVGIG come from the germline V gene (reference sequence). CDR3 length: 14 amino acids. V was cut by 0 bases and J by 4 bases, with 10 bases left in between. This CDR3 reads CAWSVPKRKNIQYF. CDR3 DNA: TGTGCCTGGAGTGTACCAAAACGAAAAAACATTCAGTACTTC.

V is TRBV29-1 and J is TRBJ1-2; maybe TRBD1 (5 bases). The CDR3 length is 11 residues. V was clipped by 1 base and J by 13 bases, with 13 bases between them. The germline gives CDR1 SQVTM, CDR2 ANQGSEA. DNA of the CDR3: TGCAGCGTTGAAGGGGAGGGGCGCGGCACCTTC. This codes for CSVEGEGRGTF.

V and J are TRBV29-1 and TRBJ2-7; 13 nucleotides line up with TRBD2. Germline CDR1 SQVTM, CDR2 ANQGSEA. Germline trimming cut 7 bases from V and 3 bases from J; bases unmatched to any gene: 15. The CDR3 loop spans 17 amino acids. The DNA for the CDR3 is TGCAGCGCCAGACTAGCGGGGGGCCACCGCCCCCTCTACGAGCAGTACTTC. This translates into CSARLAGGHRPLYEQYF.

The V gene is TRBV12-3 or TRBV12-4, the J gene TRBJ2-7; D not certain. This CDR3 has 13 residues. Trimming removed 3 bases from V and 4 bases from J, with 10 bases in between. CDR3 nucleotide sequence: TGTGCCAGCAGTTTCGTGGAGTATTACGAGCAGTACTTC. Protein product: CASSFVEYYEQYF.

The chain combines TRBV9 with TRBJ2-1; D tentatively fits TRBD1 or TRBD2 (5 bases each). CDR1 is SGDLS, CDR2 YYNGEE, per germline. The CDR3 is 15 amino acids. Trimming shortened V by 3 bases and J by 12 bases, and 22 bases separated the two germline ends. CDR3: CASSAGRDLIPRQFF. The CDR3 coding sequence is TGTGCCAGCAGCGCTGGCCGGGACCTAATTCCTAGGCAGTTCTTC.

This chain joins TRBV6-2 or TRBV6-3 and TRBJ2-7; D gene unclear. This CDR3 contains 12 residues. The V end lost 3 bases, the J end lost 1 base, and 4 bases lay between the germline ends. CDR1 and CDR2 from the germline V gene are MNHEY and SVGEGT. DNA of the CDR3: TGTGCCAGCAGTTATCGGTCCTACGAGCAGTACTTC. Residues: CASSYRSYEQYF.

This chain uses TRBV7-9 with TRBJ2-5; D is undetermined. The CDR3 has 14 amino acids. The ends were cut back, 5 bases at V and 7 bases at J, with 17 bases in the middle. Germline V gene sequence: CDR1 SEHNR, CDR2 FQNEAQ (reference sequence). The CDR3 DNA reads TGTGCCAGCAGCCCAGCAGTGGTCCTGGGGACCCAGTACTTC. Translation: CASSPAVVLGTQYF.

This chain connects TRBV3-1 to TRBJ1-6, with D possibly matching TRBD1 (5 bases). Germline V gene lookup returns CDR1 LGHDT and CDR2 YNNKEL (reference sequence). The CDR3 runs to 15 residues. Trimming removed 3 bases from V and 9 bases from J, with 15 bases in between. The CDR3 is CASSHRNRLRSPLHF. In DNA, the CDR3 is TGTGCCAGCAGCCATCGAAACAGGTTACGTTCACCCCTCCACTTT.

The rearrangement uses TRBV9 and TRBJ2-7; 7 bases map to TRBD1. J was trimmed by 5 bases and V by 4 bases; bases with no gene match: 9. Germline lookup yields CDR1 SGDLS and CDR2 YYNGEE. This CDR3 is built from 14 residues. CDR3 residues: CASSPEGQPDEQYF. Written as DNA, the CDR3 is TGTGCCAGCAGCCCAGAGGGACAGCCGGACGAGCAGTACTTC.

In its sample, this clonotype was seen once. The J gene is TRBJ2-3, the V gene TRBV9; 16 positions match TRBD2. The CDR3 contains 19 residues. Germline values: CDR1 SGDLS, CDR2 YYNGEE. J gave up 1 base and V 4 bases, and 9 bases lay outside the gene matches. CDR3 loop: CASSPLPGTSGGGTDTQYF. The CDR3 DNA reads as TGTGCCAGCAGCCCCCTTCCCGGGACTAGCGGGGGGGGCACAGATACGCAGTATTTT.

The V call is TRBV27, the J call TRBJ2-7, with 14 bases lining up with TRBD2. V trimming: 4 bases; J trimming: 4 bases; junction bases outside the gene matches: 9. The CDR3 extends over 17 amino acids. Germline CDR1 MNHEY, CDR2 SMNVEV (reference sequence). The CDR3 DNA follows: TGTGCCAGCAGTTCAAGACTAGCGGGGGGGCGGTTGTACGAGCAGTACTTC. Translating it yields CASSSRLAGGRLYEQYF.

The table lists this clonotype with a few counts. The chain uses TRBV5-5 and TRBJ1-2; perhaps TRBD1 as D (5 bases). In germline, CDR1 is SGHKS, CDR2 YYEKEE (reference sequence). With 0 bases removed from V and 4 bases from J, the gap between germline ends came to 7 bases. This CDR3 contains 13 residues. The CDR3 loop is CASSLATVYGYTF. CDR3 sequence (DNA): TGTGCCAGCAGCTTGGCGACAGTCTATGGCTACACCTTC.